This paragraph covers one T cell receptor beta chain sequence. Its cognate antigen is unknown. The CDR3 totals 13 residues. Trimming removed 2 bases from V and 5 bases from J, with 9 bases in between. Germline V lookup: CDR1 SEHNR, CDR2 FQNEAQ (reference sequence). Extracted RNA was reverse transcribed, and the resulting cDNA served as sequencing template. Generated by immunoSEQ multiplex PCR, the TCRdb table keeps only in-frame clones and is missing some. The data show 150,000 to 200,000 clones, 60% seen once. The sample comes from a study of CD8+ T cells in alopecia areata. Study overall: The drug, oral tofacitinib, was given to treated patients at 5 to 10 mg twice daily.

Study-wide results and limits: Clonality in lesional scalp, especially alopecia totalis/universalis, exceeded that of normal scalp.

Specified treatment: oral pan-JAK inhibitor, 5-10 mg twice daily. Both CD4+ and CD8+ T cells were separated by sorting PBMCs. The rearrangement uses TRBV7-9 and TRBJ1-2, with D uncertain. This clonotype was sampled from a human donor with alopecia areata. The sample consisted of CD4+ T cells sorted from blood, taken at week 24, from a patient treated with tofacitinib. The CDR3 protein is CASSLMGLYGYTF. The DNA of the CDR3 is TGTGCCAGCAGCTTAATGGGCCTATATGGCTACACCTTC.